This T cell receptor beta chain was identified in a study of blood T cells in healthy people across ages. This clonotype was recorded many times. Its antigen is not identified. Next came a second PCR, run for about 7 to 12 cycles, which used a sample-barcoded 5' primer along with a J-beta primer mix. One entry per CDR3 protein results from TCRdb running MiXCR on the 5' RACE reads. The data hold hundreds of thousands of distinct CDR3 sequences, with 24% observed a single time. Study-level findings and limits: TCR beta diversity correlated strongly with naive T cell percentage.

These data were also reused for a study on T cells of mothers and their children.

The TCR sequence derives from a boy aged 5-17 years in good health. Sequenced input: blood.

In DNA, the CDR3 is TGTGCCAGCAGCTTAACCCTAGCGACCCAGTACTTC. It yields the protein CASSLTLATQYF. The chain recombines TRBV7-2 with TRBJ2-5, with D possibly TRBD2 on 5 matching bases. The germline V and J ends were trimmed by 2 bases and 7 bases, with 8 bases remaining between them. The CDR3 consists of 12 residues. Germline V gene lookup returns CDR1 SGHTA and CDR2 FQGNSA. The full variable domain, in which reference TRBV7-2 and TRBJ2-5 provide the parts outside the CDR3, is GAGVSQSPSNKVTEKGKDVELRCDPISGHTALYWYRQSLGQGLEFLIYFQGNSAPDKSGLPSDRFSAERTGGSVSTLTIQRTQQEDSAVYLCASSLTLATQYFGPGTRLLVL.